This T cell receptor (beta chain) was sequenced in a study of cytomegalovirus exposure and HLA in healthy donors (dated by TCRdb to 2017 to 2019). For the wider study: In an earlier analysis of 587 of the donors, 276 Gb of sequence data and about 110 million unique TCR beta sequences from roughly 200 million T cells were reported. An early release that covered some 640 HLA-typed donors contained approximately 300 gigabases of sequencing data and tens of millions of unique TCR sequences. Among the roughly 380 genotyped donors, around 81% belonged to the genetic ancestry cluster associated with self-reported Caucasian donors. The study was designed to test whether signatures of past pathogen exposure could be identified by cataloging public T cell receptors. The study profiled the T cell repertoires of under 700 subjects by immunosequencing and related them to cytomegalovirus serostatus. Besides the first cohort of 666 subjects, a separate validation cohort made up of roughly 130 different subjects was used. High-throughput TCR immunosequencing, statistical association of individual TCRs with disease status, and machine learning were combined to predict cytomegalovirus infection status. To study patterns of TCR occurrence, a later analysis re-analyzed previously published TCR beta repertoires from hundreds of donors and added high-resolution HLA genotyping. Rather than using new phenotypic data, the later analysis identified candidate immune exposures from TCR beta sequences and from how often those sequences occurred across donors. In an earlier analysis of over 550 of the donors, high-throughput TCR beta sequencing was used to judge whether each TCR beta V gene segment behaved as functional or pseudogenic. Donor age, sex, ethnicity and CMV serostatus were compiled together with the repertoire data. A later genetic analysis took genome-wide SNP genotypes for about three fifths of the 666 donors and used that subset as a discovery cohort. Every discovery cohort repertoire had been produced on one sequencing platform. Class I and class II HLA loci were covered by the typing at four-digit resolution. The number of donors typed differed by locus, with 629-630 for A, B, C, DRB1 and DQB1, around 520 for DQA1, approximately 570 for DPA1, and 472 for DPB1. Four or five DR-DQ haplotypes were handled as single units for association and clustering because linkage in the cohort was strong. Among 398 genotyped donors of the cohort, an average of around 250,000 unique TCR beta nucleotide sequences was sequenced per donor, of which roughly 17% were non-productive.

Libraries were prepared through the immunoSEQ multiplex PCR assay. The multiplex PCR relied on a mix of 60 forward primers for TCR Vbeta segments and 13 reverse primers for TCR Jbeta segments. Amplification of the CDR3 region of rearranged TCR beta genes was performed with a multiplex PCR assay on genomic DNA. Amplified TCR beta libraries were sequenced as 87-base-pair reads on the Illumina HiSeq System. The authors' pipeline ran thus. In a later analysis, some 80 million unique TCR beta chains were counted across the approximately 670 repertoires, and around 10 million of these chains were shared by at least two donors. A nearest-neighbor algorithm error-corrected the raw reads and collapsed the reads into unique sequences, merging closely related sequences to remove PCR and sequencing errors. CDR3 sequences were aligned to IMGT reference sequences to assign V, D and J gene segments. Each retained sequence needed at least a six-nucleotide match to both a V gene segment and a J gene segment. Rearrangements were called productive when the CDR3 lacked stop codons and stayed in frame with V and J; all others were non-productive. Following IMGT convention, CDR3 was defined as the stretch from the second conserved V-encoded cysteine to the conserved J-encoded phenylalanine. The earlier analysis of 450 to 750 of the donors excluded any sequence lacking an unambiguous match to a single V gene segment. An earlier analysis of 587 of the donors classified V segments as functional when productive rearrangements were above 56.7% and as segregating when the standard deviation between donors was above 5%. A statistical classification framework was built to diagnose cytomegalovirus status from the catalog of TCR beta chain sequences. In a later analysis, TCR nucleotide sequences were compared against IMGT/GENE-DB human TR gene sequences so that V and J genes could be assigned. In a later analysis, CDR3 sequences and most-parsimonious VDJ recombination scenarios were assigned using the TCRdist pipeline. A later analysis defined each TCR beta chain by its CDR3 amino acid sequence plus V-gene family, and excluded reads lacking a unique V-gene family. As a way to deal with suspected cross-contamination and a sequencing artifact, a later analysis dropped nearly 600 nucleotide sequences that were highly shared and had low generation probability. In a later analysis, a clonal expansion index was calculated for each public chain from normalized within-repertoire ranks of inferred template counts. A later analysis computed generation probabilities with a VDJ recombination model fitted to out-of-frame rearrangements, and checked the results against IGoR. In a later analysis, hypergeometric tests were used to score TCR-TCR, TCR-HLA and TCR-CMV co-occurrence, with a repertoire-size bias correction applied to TCR pairs. False discovery rates were estimated in a later analysis by permuting HLA or CMV assignments 20 times. A later analysis grouped co-occurring TCRs with DBSCAN, adding TCRdist sequence similarity when clustering within HLA-allele-positive subsets. Co-occurrence clustering excluded repertoires with fewer than 30,000 or more than 120,000 public chains, plus five with anomalous nucleotide sharing. TCRdb provides this immuneACCESS table in a form limited to in-frame rearrangements. Some clones are lacking; in checked studies, under half of them reflect an unresolved V gene, and why the rest are absent is not known. V, J and clone size were drawn from that table, and D and trimming were deduced from the DNA. The sample contains more than 45,000 clones, roughly 82% of them found a single time. Around 1.6% of the sample is held by the ten biggest clonotypes.

Study-wide conclusions, independent of this receptor: A further reported finding was that TCR beta sequences accurately predicted the HLA-A and HLA-B alleles for most subjects in the first cohort. Correlated functional status among segregating V segments might be attributable to linkage disequilibrium, but an unknown experimental factor could not be ruled out. A cluster of highly shared sequence variants was judged likely to represent a technical artifact of the sequencing pipeline. In a later analysis, TCR association rates were found to vary across HLA loci, with the most associated TCRs seen for DRB1 alleles and the fewest for HLA-C alleles. A later analysis found that most CMV-associated TCR beta chains appeared HLA-restricted, with HLA associations seemingly driven largely by CMV exposure. A later genetic analysis associated a missense DCLRE1C variant with V-gene and J-gene trimming of TCR beta chains, and an independent cohort replicated the association. Most TCR sequences were observed very rarely across donors, whereas some public TCRs were present in many individuals. A later analysis reported that several top co-occurrence clusters appeared linked to parvovirus B19, influenza, CMV and Epstein-Barr virus. Because counts were too low, about 18 rarely observed V segments, including chromosome 9 orphons, were excluded from the earlier analysis of 587 of the donors. The presence/absence analyses assumed that sequencing depth was roughly uniform across donors, and that assumption may not be true. An earlier analysis of approximately 590 of the donors showed that most TCR beta V segments appeared in productive rearrangements either about 90% or about 30% of the time, which broadly matched IMGT annotations. HLA typing was unavailable for some donors at each locus, so association tests used only the typed subset. In vitro tests confirmed that a few of the cytomegalovirus-associated TCR beta chains recognize cytomegalovirus antigens. The 87-base-pair reads could not distinguish some IMGT-functional V segments, including TRBV6-2 and TRBV6-3, so those segments were excluded. The classifier was reported to diagnose cytomegalovirus status with high specificity and sensitivity in both the original cohort and the validation cohort. A later genetic analysis reported fewer N-insertions in productive TCRs among donors in an Asian-associated ancestry cluster than the 666-donor mean. The only immune exposure information available for the cohort was CMV serostatus. When HLA alleles, especially DR and DQ, strongly co-occurred, TCR associations were difficult to assign to individual alleles. In the study, 164 TCR beta chains were listed as associated with cytomegalovirus. Only TCR beta chains were sequenced in this cohort, and the absence of alpha or paired-chain data limited detectable features. It was suggested by the authors that the approach could potentially be generalized to other disease states and immunological phenotypes. At a false discovery rate of 0.05, a later analysis linked approximately 18,000 TCR beta sequences to specific HLA alleles. Compared with equally common non-associated chains, HLA-associated TCR beta chains in a later analysis were more clonally expanded and had lower generation probabilities.

Points on this clone: The target of this receptor is not known. The input lacks base qualities; no much larger clone sits a single base away.

The CDR3 runs 16 residues from the cysteine to the phenylalanine. Only the CDR3 portion is preserved as DNA: 48 bases, with reading frame beginning at the first base. V and J are trimmed by 2 bases and 1 base, and the gene matches miss 5 bases of the junction. Reading the germline V gene gives CDR1 KGHSH and CDR2 LQKENI. The cohort consisted of 666 healthy bone marrow donors. At the time of sampling, all cohort members were nominally healthy, though unrecorded immune exposures were likely present. The donor was CMV seronegative and belonged to the group of 320 or so seronegative cohort members. A peripheral blood sample was provided by each donor, and peripheral blood mononuclear cells were used for TCR beta sequencing. The Qiagen DNeasy Blood Extraction Kit was used to extract genomic DNA from the blood cell samples.

The chain employs TRBV18 and TRBJ1-1, with TRBD1 identical over 9 junction bases. The sample consisted of PBMCs. The TCR was taken from a man aged 25-45 years in good health and CMV-seronegative. The CDR3: CASSPTPGQGNTEAFF. DNA sequence: TGTGCCAGCTCACCAACTCCGGGACAGGGGAACACTGAAGCTTTCTTT.